Each of the 31 T cell receptor beta chains below was sequenced from the same sample in a study of shared clonotypes between healthy human individuals. Measured with immunoSEQ multiplex PCR; TCRdb has only the in-frame clones, and not every one. The sample shows about 490,000 clones, roughly four fifths of them seen only once. The sample was PBMCs. These receptors were taken from a woman aged 40 to 50 in good health. Some clones in this sample may be carry-over from other donors' samples.

In the case of this clone: A far larger clone is a single base away, which makes a read error likely. This chain uses TRBV27 with TRBJ1-5, with D possibly being TRBD1 (6 bases). Germline V gives CDR1 MNHEY, CDR2 SMNVEV (reference sequence). V was clipped by 8 bases and J by 3 bases, with 20 bases between them. This CDR3 has 16 residues. This chain's CDR3 is CASGAFSTGFNQPQHF. CDR3 bases: TGTGCCAGCGGTGCTTTTAGCACAGGGTTCAATCAGCCCCAGCATTTT.

V is TRBV7-8 and J is TRBJ2-1; 8 bases align to TRBD1. V lost 1 base to trimming and J lost 8 bases; unmatched junction nucleotides: 1. The length of the CDR3 is 13 residues. Germline assignment: CDR1 SGHVS and CDR2 FQNEAQ. CDR3 sequence reads: CASSLDRGDEQFF. CDR3 nucleotide sequence: TGTGCCAGCAGCTTAGACAGGGGGGATGAGCAGTTCTTC.

This clone came up once. The genes are TRBV5-6 and TRBJ2-7; 12 nucleotides align to TRBD1. The ends lost 4 bases at V and 4 bases at J; junction bases unmatched: 9. Germline V CDR1 and CDR2: SGHDT, YYEEEE. This CDR3 contains 16 residues. CDR3 bases: TGTGCCAGCAGCCTGGGACAGGGGGCGATTTTTTACGAGCAGTACTTC. This encodes CASSLGQGAIFYEQYF.

This clone has a handful of counts. This chain uses TRBV5-1 with TRBJ2-7; unclear D gene. The ends were cut back, 4 bases at V and 5 bases at J, with 10 bases in the middle. The CDR3 extends over 12 amino acids. Germline V gene sequence: CDR1 SGHRS, CDR2 YFSETQ. This CDR3 is CASSLTPNEQYF. The CDR3 DNA reads TGCGCCAGCAGCCTTACCCCTAACGAGCAGTACTTC.

The chain is built from TRBV6-5 and TRBJ2-1, with D unresolved. The V end lost 6 bases, the J end lost 8 bases, and 8 bases lay between the germline ends. CDR1 is MNHEY and CDR2 is SVGAGI in the germline V gene. The CDR3 loop spans 11 amino acids. The CDR3 protein is CASSKRDEQFF. The CDR3 coding sequence is TGTGCCAGCAGCAAGCGCGATGAGCAGTTCTTC.

J is TRBJ2-3 and V is TRBV7-9, with TRBD2 identical over 7 bases. J was trimmed by 4 bases and V by 3 bases; bases with no gene match: 10. CDR3 size: 16 residues. Germline V gene sequence: CDR1 SEHNR, CDR2 FQNEAQ (reference sequence). The CDR3 loop is CASSFRGRAGPDTQYF. Here the CDR3 DNA reads TGTGCCAGCAGCTTTCGGGGGAGGGCCGGTCCAGATACGCAGTATTTT.

The chain combines TRBV5-1 with TRBJ1-4; 8 nucleotides match TRBD1. Per the germline V gene, CDR1 is SGHRS and CDR2 is YFSETQ. V shed 4 bases, J shed 8 bases, and the junction held 7 bases outside the gene matches. The CDR3 length is 14 residues. The CDR3 is CASSQTGAGEKLFF. Written as DNA, the CDR3 is TGCGCCAGCAGCCAGACAGGGGCAGGGGAAAAACTGTTTTTT. Full variable domain (outside the CDR3, taken from reference TRBV5-1 and TRBJ1-4): KAGVTQTPRYLIKTRGQQVTLSCSPISGHRSVSWYQQTPGQGLQFLFEYFSETQRNKGNFPGRFSGRQFSNSRSEMNVSTLELGDSALYLCASSQTGAGEKLFFGSGTQLSVL.

The chain employs TRBV11-2 and TRBJ2-1; 10 positions match TRBD2. This CDR3 spans 16 amino acids. The V and J ends lost 4 bases and 6 bases, in that order; junction bases with no gene match: 9. Germline V lookup: CDR1 SGHAT, CDR2 FQNNGV. The DNA for the CDR3 is TGTGCCAGCAGCTCGCGGGGTAGCGGGAGGTTCAATGAGCAGTTCTTC. This gives the protein CASSSRGSGRFNEQFF.

The genes are TRBV27 and TRBJ1-2; possibly TRBD1 for D (5 bases). Germline V lookup: CDR1 MNHEY, CDR2 SMNVEV (reference sequence). This CDR3 contains 14 residues. Trimming pared 6 bases from V and 7 bases from J, leaving 18 bases between. The CDR3: CASRANGGSRGYTF. Here the CDR3 DNA reads TGTGCCAGCAGAGCTAACGGGGGAAGTCGTGGCTACACCTTC.

This clone has ten or more counts. This rearrangement joins TRBV18 to TRBJ2-5; 8 bases line up with TRBD2. CDR3 size: 14 residues. Trimming cost V 4 bases and J 4 bases; bases outside gene matches: 5. Germline V lookup: CDR1 KGHSH, CDR2 LQKENI. Here the CDR3 reads CASSRSRGGETQYF. The CDR3 bases are TGTGCCAGCTCACGGTCTCGGGGGGGAGAGACCCAGTACTTC.

The V gene is TRBV7-8, the J gene TRBJ2-3; D is undetermined. Per germline, CDR1 SGHVS and CDR2 FQNEAQ. The CDR3 length is 15 residues. Trimming removed 1 base at V and 2 bases at J, with 10 bases between. CDR3 sequence: CASSLVSSATDTQYF. CDR3 nucleotides: TGTGCCAGCAGCTTAGTGAGTTCGGCCACAGATACGCAGTATTTT.

The chain employs TRBV28 and TRBJ1-5; possibly TRBD1 for D (5 bases). Germline V gene lookup returns CDR1 MDHEN and CDR2 SYDVKM. This CDR3 is 17 amino acids long. Trimming removed 2 bases at V and 2 bases at J, with 16 bases between. Here the CDR3 reads CASSLRAGFGGNQPQHF. CDR3 nucleotides: TGTGCCAGCAGTTTAAGAGCAGGGTTTGGGGGCAATCAGCCCCAGCATTTT.

The rearrangement uses TRBV19 and TRBJ2-5; 7 bases are shared with TRBD1. The assigned J gene may be wrong: the sequence end matches TRBJ2-7 better. Germline CDR1 reads LNHDA; CDR2 reads SQIVND (reference sequence). This CDR3 spans 14 amino acids. For the CDR3, the DNA is TGTGCCAGTAGTACCCCGGGACAGAAATACGAGCAGTACTTC. The encoded protein is CASSTPGQKYEQYF.

The DNA of the CDR3 is TGCGCCAGCAGCTTGGGGGACGGAGGAGTCACGAACTATGGCTACACCTTC. Its translation: CASSLGDGGVTNYGYTF. The genes are TRBV5-1 and TRBJ1-2; D may be TRBD1 (5 bases). This CDR3 has 17 residues. Germline-derived CDR1 and CDR2 are SGHRS and YFSETQ. The ends were cut back, 0 bases at V and 2 bases at J, with 17 bases in the middle.

CDR3 sequence (DNA): TGTGCCAGCAGCCCGGGACAGGGGGCCCAGAACTATGGCTACACCTTC. It specifies CASSPGQGAQNYGYTF. V and J are TRBV5-4 and TRBJ1-2; TRBD1 matches 12 bases. In germline, CDR1 is SGHNT, CDR2 YYREEE (reference sequence). The CDR3 is made up of 16 amino acids. V was pared by 4 bases and J by 2 bases, with 6 bases of the junction left unmatched.

V gene TRBV5-1 combines with J gene TRBJ1-5; no definite D call. The germline V and J ends were trimmed by 1 base and 5 bases, with 13 bases remaining between them. CDR3 length: 15 residues. CDR1 SGHRS and CDR2 YFSETQ come from the germline V gene. The CDR3 loop is CASSLTPGADQPQHF. CDR3 nucleotide sequence: TGCGCCAGCAGCTTGACACCGGGAGCAGATCAGCCCCAGCATTTT.

The chain couples TRBV6-4 to TRBJ2-1, with unresolved D. V dropped 2 bases and J dropped 7 bases, with 0 bases sitting between them. This CDR3 contains 10 residues. The germline V gene has CDR1 MRHNA and CDR2 SNTAGT. DNA for the CDR3: TGTGCCAGCAGTGACAATGAGCAGTTCTTC. Translation: CASSDNEQFF.

V usage is TRBV29-1 and J usage is TRBJ1-1; perhaps TRBD1 as D (6 bases). This CDR3 contains 13 residues. Germline loops: CDR1 SQVTM, CDR2 ANQGSEA. V dropped 5 bases and J dropped 2 bases, with 12 bases sitting between them. As DNA, the CDR3 is TGCAGCGTTAACGACAGGATCAACACTGAAGCTTTCTTT. Amino acids: CSVNDRINTEAFF.

The chain employs TRBV18 and TRBJ2-1; 9 nucleotides agree with TRBD2. Germline lookup yields CDR1 KGHSH and CDR2 LQKENI. This CDR3 has 17 residues. J lost 1 base, V lost 4 bases, and 8 bases had no gene match. DNA for the CDR3: TGTGCCAGCTCACAACTTAGCGGGAGTGGGTCCTACAATGAGCAGTTCTTC. Protein product: CASSQLSGSGSYNEQFF.

Remarks on this clone: It is likely a read error: a sequence one base away is far more abundant. The rearrangement joins TRBV19 to TRBJ2-2, with D maybe TRBD1 (6 bases). The CDR3 extends over 15 amino acids. From germline, CDR1 is LNHDA and CDR2 SQIVND (reference sequence). The V end was cut by 11 bases, the J end by 1 base, with 17 bases between. The CDR3 DNA is TGTGCCGGTACCGTCTCACAGGGGAACACCGGGGAGCTGTTTTTT. It translates to CAGTVSQGNTGELFF. Based on the CDR3 plus reference TRBV19 and TRBJ2-2, the full variable domain is DGGITQSPKYLFRKEGQNVTLSCEQNLNHDAMYWYRQDPGQGLRLIYYSQIVNDFQKGDIAEGYSVSREKKESFPLTVTSAQKNPTAFYLCAGTVSQGNTGELFFGEGSRLTVL.

The chain joins TRBV7-9 to TRBJ2-1; possibly TRBD2 for D (6 bases). The CDR3 spans 17 residues. Germline CDR1 is SEHNR and CDR2 is FQNEAQ (reference sequence). V was pared by 5 bases and J by 4 bases, with 21 bases between. This CDR3 reads CASSRVLAGGDYNEQFF. The CDR3 DNA reads as TGTGCCAGCAGCCGTGTATTGGCCGGCGGGGATTACAATGAGCAGTTCTTC.

The chain couples TRBV5-1 to TRBJ2-2, with D tentatively TRBD1 or TRBD2 (5 bases each). V gave up 4 bases and J gave up 3 bases, with 16 bases separating them. This CDR3 contains 16 residues. From germline, CDR1 is SGHRS and CDR2 YFSETQ. The DNA of the CDR3 is TGCGCCAGCAGCCCCCAGGGTGGGACCTACACCGGGGAGCTGTTTTTT. This gives the protein CASSPQGGTYTGELFF.

The chain couples TRBV6-4 to TRBJ2-6, with a tentative D call TRBD1 (5 bases). The CDR3 runs 15 residues. Germline lookup yields CDR1 MRHNA and CDR2 SNTAGT. V lost 2 bases and J 4 bases, leaving 9 bases between the germline ends. CDR3 in DNA: TGTGCCAGCAGTGACGGGGCCGGGGGGGCCAACGTCCTGACTTTC. The encoded protein is CASSDGAGGANVLTF.

The DNA for the CDR3 is TGTGCCAGCAGCTTAGTCTCCGGGACAGGGCATGAGCAGTTCTTC. Translation gives CASSLVSGTGHEQFF. The V gene is TRBV11-3, the J gene TRBJ2-1; 9 nucleotides line up with TRBD1. CDR3 length: 15 amino acids. The V segment lost 1 base and the J segment 8 bases; nucleotides outside the gene matches: 6. From germline, CDR1 is SGHNT and CDR2 YENEEA.

V usage is TRBV28 and J usage is TRBJ1-4; no clear D. V dropped 2 bases and J dropped 7 bases, with 5 bases sitting between them. The CDR3 is 12 amino acids. From germline, CDR1 is MDHEN and CDR2 SYDVKM. CDR3 in DNA: TGTGCCAGCAGTTTAGTTGGTGAAAAACTGTTTTTT. Protein product: CASSLVGEKLFF.

The chain is built from TRBV7-2 and TRBJ2-1, with D perhaps TRBD2 (5 bases). V was cut by 0 bases and J by 6 bases, with 6 bases left in between. The CDR3 is 13 amino acids. The germline CDR1 and CDR2 sequences are SGHTA and FQGNSA. The CDR3 reads CASSLARVNEQFF. The CDR3 nucleotides are TGTGCCAGCAGCTTAGCGCGGGTCAATGAGCAGTTCTTC.

This chain links TRBV29-1 with TRBJ2-1; D gene ambiguous. Between the trimmed V and J ends, which lost 0 bases and 10 bases, there was a span of 13 bases. Germline V gives CDR1 SQVTM, CDR2 ANQGSEA. CDR3 length equals 13 residues. For the CDR3, the DNA is TGCAGCGTTGAAGATTTAGTTGGTTTGGAGCAGTTCTTC. This sequence encodes CSVEDLVGLEQFF.

V gene TRBV21-1 combines with J gene TRBJ2-3; the table gives TRBD1 as D, unverified against the DNA. TRBV21-1 is assigned pseudogene status. This CDR3 region has 19 residues. In DNA form, the CDR3 reads TGTGCCAGCAGCACTGGGACAGGGGCGGCACGGGCTAGCACAGATACGCAGTATTTT. Encoded protein: CASSTGTGAARASTDTQYF.

J is TRBJ1-2 and V is TRBV7-9; TRBD1 is a possible D gene (6 bases). Trimming took 5 bases from V and 4 from J, leaving 17 bases between them. Germline loops: CDR1 SEHNR, CDR2 FQNEAQ (reference sequence). The CDR3 extends over 15 amino acids. CDR3 sequence reads: CASSPGQGTPYGYTF. CDR3 in DNA: TGTGCCAGCAGCCCGGGGCAGGGGACCCCCTATGGCTACACCTTC. Supplemented by reference TRBV7-9 and TRBJ1-2, the full variable domain reads DTGVSQNPRHKITKRGQNVTFRCDPISEHNRLYWYRQTLGQGPEFLTYFQNEAQLEKSRLLSDRFSAERPKGSFSTLEIQRTEQGDSAMYLCASSPGQGTPYGYTFGSGTRLTVV.

The chain employs TRBV5-1 and TRBJ2-5; D tentatively fits TRBD1 or TRBD2 (5 bases each). Germline CDR1 SGHRS, CDR2 YFSETQ. Trimming left V 3 bases short and J 5 bases short, with 17 bases between. This CDR3 is 15 amino acids long. CDR3: CASSSDAGTEETQYF. DNA of the CDR3: TGCGCCAGCAGCTCGGATGCCGGGACCGAGGAGACCCAGTACTTC. The full variable domain, in which reference TRBV5-1 and TRBJ2-5 provide the parts outside the CDR3, is KAGVTQTPRYLIKTRGQQVTLSCSPISGHRSVSWYQQTPGQGLQFLFEYFSETQRNKGNFPGRFSGRQFSNSRSEMNVSTLELGDSALYLCASSSDAGTEETQYFGPGTRLLVL.

DNA of the CDR3: TGTGCCAGTAGTGCCTACAAGAAATCGAACTATGGCTACACCTTC. The encoded protein is CASSAYKKSNYGYTF. This chain links TRBV19 with TRBJ1-2; D ambiguous. The CDR3 is made up of 15 amino acids. Trimming took 5 bases from V and 2 from J, leaving 15 bases between them. The germline gives CDR1 LNHDA, CDR2 SQIVND (reference sequence). The full variable domain, with the rest looked up from reference TRBV19 and TRBJ1-2, is DGGITQSPKYLFRKEGQNVTLSCEQNLNHDAMYWYRQDPGQGLRLIYYSQIVNDFQKGDIAEGYSVSREKKESFPLTVTSAQKNPTAFYLCASSAYKKSNYGYTFGSGTRLTVV.